This section outlines one T cell receptor beta chain sequence together with its context. The target antigen is unknown. The data stem from a study of shared clonotypes between healthy human individuals. Notes on the study in general: Naive CD4 clonotype sharing across a handful of donors was around 5.5%. Memory subsets had estimated richness that was generally smaller than that of naive subsets. The genetic and exposure-history diversity represented was limited by few donors.

The run depth of the assay was deep. Method: immunoSEQ multiplex PCR; TCRdb's copy keeps in-frame clones and lacks some. The sample consists of about 2.4 million clones, over 85% of them appearing once. Sequenced: naive CD4+ T cells from PBMCs. Documented subset: CD45RA+ positively selected. This clonotype originated in a man between 18 and 29 years old in good health. Some clones in this sample may be carry-over from other donors' samples.

This CDR3 is CASSLASAGSGEQYF. CDR3 sequence (DNA): TGTGCCAGCAGCTTAGCGTCTGCAGGGTCGGGCGAGCAGTACTTC. The V gene is TRBV7-3, the J gene TRBJ2-7; maybe TRBD1 (5 bases). The CDR3 covers 15 residues. The V and J ends lost 2 bases and 6 bases respectively, with 17 bases between them. Germline V gene lookup returns CDR1 SGHTA and CDR2 FQGTGA.